One TCR beta chain is described in this entry. Its antigen target is currently unknown. At one of its ends the junction is not consistent with the germline gene, which may arise from a read error. TCRbeta CDR3 regions were amplified from genomic DNA by means of the immunoSEQ Assay, a bias-controlled multiplex PCR. The authors' analysis ran thus. The number of nucleated cells in each sample was estimated from the amplification of reference gene primers within the assay. To quantify the absolute abundance of each unique TCRbeta CDR3 rearrangement, sequence reads were collapsed and filtered. For each sample, productive Simpson clonality was calculated as the square root of Simpson's diversity index across productive rearrangements. The table comes from immuneACCESS by way of TCRdb, which keeps in-frame sequences with V and J called. Part of the clones is missing from these tables; in studies checked, under half for an unresolved V gene and the rest for unknown reasons. From that table come the V and J calls and clone size; the DNA was used to work out D and trimming. A total of approximately 70,000 clones appear in this sample, roughly four fifths of them only once. The ten biggest clones cover roughly 4.7% of the sample.

The collaborating institutions used their own protocols to collect whole blood in K2EDTA tubes. For TCRbeta analysis, collaborators shipped samples as frozen whole blood, isolated PBMCs, or DNA extracted from either of those sample types. The source of the sample is a study of blood T cell repertoires in COVID-19 (dated by TCRdb to 2019 to 2021). Regarding the research as a whole: Samples from collaborators originated in the United States, Italy and Spain and spanned both the acute and convalescent phases of COVID-19. The prospective study material was composed of cDNA or gDNA derived from T cells, B-cell-depleted T cells, or PBMCs. The dataset comprised deeply sampled blood TCRbeta repertoires from subjects exposed to, actively infected with, or recovered from COVID-19. The repertoires were released in a freely available public database meant as a resource for research on the immune response to SARS-CoV-2. Samples were obtained from the ongoing ImmuneRACE study (first 160 participants) and from 1,200 or so subjects provided by 6 global collaborators. Sample metadata almost always included a de-identified subject ID, COVID-19 status, age in years and sex. Where HLA class I and class II types were available, the types were taken from metadata supplied by the sample provider, not from assay-based typing.

Overall study results and their limits: Clinical and demographic metadata were provided uncurated, with the amount varying by source and participant.

Sequencing was performed on peripheral blood. The source is a woman between 55 and 75 years old with acute or convalescent COVID-19.

The nucleotides read TGTGCCAGTAGGTCGCTTTCGGGACTAGCCATTTGGTTT. This codes for CASRSLSGLAIWF. This chain is built from TRBV19 and TRBJ2-3, and 9 junctional nucleotides match TRBD2. CDR1 LNHDA and CDR2 SQIVND were looked up in the germline V gene (reference sequence). The CDR3 has 13 amino acids, counting the end cysteine and phenylalanine. The DNA shown is the 39-base CDR3, in frame from base 1.